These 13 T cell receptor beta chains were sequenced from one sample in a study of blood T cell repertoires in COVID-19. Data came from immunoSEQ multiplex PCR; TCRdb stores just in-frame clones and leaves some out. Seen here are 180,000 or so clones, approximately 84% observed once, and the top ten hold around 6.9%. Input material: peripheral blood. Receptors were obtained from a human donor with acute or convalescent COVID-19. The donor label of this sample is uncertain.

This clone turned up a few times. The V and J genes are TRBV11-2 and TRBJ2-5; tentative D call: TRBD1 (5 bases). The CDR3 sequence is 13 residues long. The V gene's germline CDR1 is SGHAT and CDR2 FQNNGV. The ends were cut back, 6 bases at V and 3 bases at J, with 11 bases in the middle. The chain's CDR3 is CASRPQGEETQYF. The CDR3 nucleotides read TGTGCCAGCAGGCCCCAGGGTGAAGAGACCCAGTACTTC.

The CDR3 nucleotides are TGTGCCAGCAGTTTATATCCTAGCGGGAGTTACGAGCAGTACTTC. Protein: CASSLYPSGSYEQYF. This chain joins TRBV27 and TRBJ2-7; 10 bases agree with TRBD2. The J segment lost 4 bases and the V segment lost 1 base, leaving 4 bases of the junction unmatched. There are 15 residues in the CDR3. Per germline, CDR1 MNHEY and CDR2 SMNVEV (reference sequence).

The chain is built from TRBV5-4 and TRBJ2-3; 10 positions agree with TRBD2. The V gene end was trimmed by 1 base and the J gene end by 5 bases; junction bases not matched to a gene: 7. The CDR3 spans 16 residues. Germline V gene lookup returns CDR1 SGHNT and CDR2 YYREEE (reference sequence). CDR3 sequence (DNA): TGTGCCAGCAGCTTGCGGCAGCGGGAGGGCCTAGATACGCAGTATTTT. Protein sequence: CASSLRQREGLDTQYF. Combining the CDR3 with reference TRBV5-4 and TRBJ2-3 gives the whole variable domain ETGVTQSPTHLIKTRGQQVTLRCSSQSGHNTVSWYQQALGQGPQFIFQYYREEENGRGNFPPRFSGLQFPNYSSELNVNALELDDSALYLCASSLRQREGLDTQYFGPGTRLTVL.

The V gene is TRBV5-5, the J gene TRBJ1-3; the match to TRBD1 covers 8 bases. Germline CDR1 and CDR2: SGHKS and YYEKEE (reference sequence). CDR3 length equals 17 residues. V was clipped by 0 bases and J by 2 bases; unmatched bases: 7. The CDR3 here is CASSLVPQGAAGNTIYF. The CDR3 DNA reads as TGTGCCAGCAGCTTGGTCCCCCAGGGGGCGGCTGGAAACACCATATATTTT.

CDR3 nucleotides: TGCGCCAGCAGCTTGGTGGGACTAGCGGGACCATACAATGAGCAGTTCTTC. Residues: CASSLVGLAGPYNEQFF. V is TRBV5-1 and J is TRBJ2-1, with 13 bases matching TRBD2. V was clipped by 0 bases and J by 4 bases; unmatched bases: 4. This CDR3 is built from 17 residues. The germline gives CDR1 SGHRS, CDR2 YFSETQ.

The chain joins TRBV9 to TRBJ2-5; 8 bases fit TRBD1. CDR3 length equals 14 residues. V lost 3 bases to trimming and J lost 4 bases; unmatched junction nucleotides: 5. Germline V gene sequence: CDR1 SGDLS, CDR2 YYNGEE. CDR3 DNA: TGTGCCAGCAGCGGAAGGGACAGGACAGAGACCCAGTACTTC. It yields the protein CASSGRDRTETQYF.

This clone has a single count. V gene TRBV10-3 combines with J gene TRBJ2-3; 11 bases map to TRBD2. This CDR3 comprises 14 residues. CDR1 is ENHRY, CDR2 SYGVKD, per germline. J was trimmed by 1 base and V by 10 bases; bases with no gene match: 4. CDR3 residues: CATGLAGGTDTQYF. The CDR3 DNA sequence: TGTGCCACCGGACTAGCGGGTGGCACAGATACGCAGTATTTT.

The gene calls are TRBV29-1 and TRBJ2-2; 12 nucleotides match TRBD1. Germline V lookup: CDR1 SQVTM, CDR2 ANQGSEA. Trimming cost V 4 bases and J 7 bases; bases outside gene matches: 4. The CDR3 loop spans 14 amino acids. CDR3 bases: TGCAGCGTTGGGGGGACAGGGGGCATCGGGGAGCTGTTTTTT. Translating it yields CSVGGTGGIGELFF.

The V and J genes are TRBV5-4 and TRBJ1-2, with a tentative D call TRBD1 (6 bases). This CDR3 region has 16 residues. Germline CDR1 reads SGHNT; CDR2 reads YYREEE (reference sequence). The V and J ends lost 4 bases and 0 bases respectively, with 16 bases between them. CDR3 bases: TGTGCCAGCAGCGCTCGGACAGCAATGTCTAACTATGGCTACACCTTC. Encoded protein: CASSARTAMSNYGYTF.

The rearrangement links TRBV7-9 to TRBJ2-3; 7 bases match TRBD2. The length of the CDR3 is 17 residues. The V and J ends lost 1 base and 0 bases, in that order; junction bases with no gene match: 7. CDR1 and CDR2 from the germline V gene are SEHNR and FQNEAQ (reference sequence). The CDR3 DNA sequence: TGTGCCAGCAGCTTAGGGCGGGGAGGGCCGAGCACAGATACGCAGTATTTT. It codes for CASSLGRGGPSTDTQYF.

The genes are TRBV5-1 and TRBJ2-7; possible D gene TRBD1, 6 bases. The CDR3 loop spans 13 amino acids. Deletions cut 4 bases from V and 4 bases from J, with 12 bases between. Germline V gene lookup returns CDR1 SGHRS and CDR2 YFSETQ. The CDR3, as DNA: TGCGCCAGCAGCATCACCCAGGGGTACGAGCAGTACTTC. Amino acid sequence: CASSITQGYEQYF. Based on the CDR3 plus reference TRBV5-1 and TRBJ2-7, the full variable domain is KAGVTQTPRYLIKTRGQQVTLSCSPISGHRSVSWYQQTPGQGLQFLFEYFSETQRNKGNFPGRFSGRQFSNSRSEMNVSTLELGDSALYLCASSITQGYEQYFGPGTRLTVT.

The CDR3, as DNA: TGTGCCAGCAGAAGGGGACAGGGAAAGAATGAAAAACTGTTTTTT. It yields the protein CASRRGQGKNEKLFF. The chain uses TRBV6-1 and TRBJ1-4; 9 bases are shared with TRBD1. This CDR3 spans 15 amino acids. CDR1 is MNHNS, CDR2 SASEGT, per germline. The trim removed 6 bases at V and 5 bases at J, leaving 7 bases unmatched.

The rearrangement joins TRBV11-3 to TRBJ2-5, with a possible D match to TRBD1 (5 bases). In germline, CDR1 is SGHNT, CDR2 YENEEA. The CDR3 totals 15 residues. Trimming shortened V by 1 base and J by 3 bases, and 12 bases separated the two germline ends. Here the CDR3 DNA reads TGTGCCAGCAGCTTAGGGGGCAGGGCAGAAGAGACCCAGTACTTC. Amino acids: CASSLGGRAEETQYF.